A selection of T cell receptor beta chains follows, all from one sample in a study of shared clonotypes between healthy human individuals. Sequencing was performed with immunoSEQ multiplex PCR; in TCRdb, only in-frame clones are kept and a portion is missing. The table has some 2.1 million clones, 85% to 95% seen once. The source material was naive CD4+ T cells sorted from blood. The receptors were gathered from a man between 18 and 29 years old in good health. Each CDR3 is given without its conserved first and last residue. Fields, in order: J gene, V gene, CDR3 protein.

TRBJ2-7	TRBV28	ASNPWAGDYEQY
TRBJ1-5	TRBV6-6	ASSYPSQSQPQH
TRBJ1-3	TRBV11-2	ASTYTSSATIY
TRBJ2-7	TRBV5-1	ASSRGGQGFLSYEQY
TRBJ2-3	TRBV5-4	ASSRGGQGTDTQY
TRBJ2-1	TRBV27	ASSPSSGQGPNNEQF
TRBJ2-7	TRBV11-2	ASSLVQARGEQY
TRBJ2-3	TRBV10-1	ASSVRDTDTQY
TRBJ2-7	TRBV19	ASSRTDRAKGEQY
TRBJ1-4	TRBV18	ASSLNEKLF
TRBJ1-5	TRBV7-2	ASSFMGVSEPQH
TRBJ2-2	TRBV6-5	ASSFQSNLNTGELF
TRBJ2-7	TRBV5-1	ASSSGGPTPYEQY
TRBJ2-1	TRBV5-1	ASESGRLSYNEQF
TRBJ2-3	TRBV5-1	ASSPTGTSGATQY
TRBJ2-3	TRBV6-1	ASSGRGLAGDTDTQY
TRBJ2-2	TRBV7-2	ASSPAGELF
TRBJ1-2	TRBV7-2	ASSLSQGPGGYT
TRBJ1-2	TRBV19	ASSPSGLFGLGYT
TRBJ2-1	TRBV7-3	ASSPGLAGYNEQF
TRBJ2-1	TRBV6-1	ASSSGTSGNYEQF
TRBJ2-7	TRBV6-5	ASSLYGVSHEQY
TRBJ2-7	TRBV28	ASSPPGLYEQY
TRBJ2-4	TRBV5-6	ASSSDYLRNIQY
TRBJ2-2	TRBV6-6	ASRLQGPGAGELF
TRBJ2-3	TRBV2	ASSAQSGGADTQY
TRBJ1-2	TRBV10-3	AILRGSYGYT